This T cell receptor (beta chain) was recorded in a study of blood T cells in healthy people across ages. The CDR3 contains 14 residues. Losses at the gene ends were 4 bases for V and 6 bases for J; bases not matched to a gene: 6. Germline lookup yields CDR1 KGHDR and CDR2 SFDVKD. PCR was performed a second time for roughly 7 to 12 cycles using a sample-barcoded 5' primer and a J-beta primer mix. At least 2.5 million CDR3-containing paired-end reads were obtained per sample. TCRdb ran MiXCR on the 5' RACE reads and lists one entry per CDR3 protein. In the table there are 780,000 or so distinct CDR3 sequences, 20% to 25% of which are singletons. These data also featured in a second study, about T cells of mothers and their children. That source reports: Random nucleotides (2-4) and sample barcodes were added by the M1S primer used in the second PCR.

The rearrangement joins TRBV24-1 to TRBJ2-7, with 9 bases aligning to TRBD1. Sequencing used blood. This TCR was recovered from a boy younger than 18 in good health. In DNA, the CDR3 is TGTGCCACCAGTGACCCCGGGACAGGGAGCGAGCAGTACTTC. Translating it yields CATSDPGTGSEQYF.